Listed below are T cell receptor beta chains from one sample, sequenced in a study of T cell changes during pregnancy in multiple sclerosis. TCRdb's copy holds only in-frame clones and misses some; the assay was immunoSEQ multiplex PCR. The repertoire holds about 64,000 clones, with around 96% as singletons. The material was CD8+ T cells from peripheral blood mononuclear cells, obtained after pregnancy. The receptors derive from a female donor with multiple sclerosis, enrolled in a pregnancy study. Each CDR3 is given with its conserved first and last residue. The D gene is left open where the match is weak. Clone size, where shown, is once, few, many, or a class for clones that have expanded.

TRBV11-1	.	TRBJ1-1	.	TGTGCCAGCAGCTTACTCTCCAGGGGTTTAGACACTGAAGCTTTCTTT	CASSLLSRGLDTEAFF
TRBV11-3	.	TRBJ2-1	TRBD2	TGTGCCAGCAGCGCGGGACTAGGTTACAATGAGCAGTTCTTC	CASSAGLGYNEQFF
TRBV28	.	TRBJ1-2	TRBD1	TGTGCCAGCAGTCGGCCGGGACAGGGGGATGGCTACACCTTC	CASSRPGQGDGYTF
TRBV5-6	.	TRBJ1-5	.	TGTGCCAGCAGCCCGGCGGGACTTCCCAGCAATCAGCCCCAGCATTTT	CASSPAGLPSNQPQHF
TRBV28	.	TRBJ1-1	.	TGTGCCAGCAGTTTGAGTCAGGCCTACACTGAAGCTTTCTTT	CASSLSQAYTEAFF
TRBV19	.	TRBJ2-7	.	TGTGCCAGTAGTATCGAAGCGCCGTCCTACGAGCAGTACTTC	CASSIEAPSYEQYF
TRBV4-2	.	TRBJ2-1	.	TGTGCCAGCAGCCAAGATTTTGGGAGCTCCTACAATGAGCAGTTCTTC	CASSQDFGSSYNEQFF
TRBV7-9	.	TRBJ1-5	.	TGTGCCAGCAGCCAAAGTAGCCAGCCCCAGCATTTT	CASSQSSQPQHF
TRBV27	.	TRBJ2-1	TRBD2	TGTGCCAGCAGTTCGACTAGCGGGAGGGCCGGTGAGCAGTTCTTC	CASSSTSGRAGEQFF
TRBV27	.	TRBJ2-3	TRBD2	TGTGCCAGCAGTTCCAGACTAGCGGGGTATGGAATGGATACGCAGTATTTT	CASSSRLAGYGMDTQYF
TRBV7-2	.	TRBJ2-2	TRBD2	TGTGCCAGCAGCTTACTAGGGACTAGCGGGAGAGTCGCCGGGGAGCTGTTTTTT	CASSLLGTSGRVAGELFF
TRBV11-2	.	TRBJ1-3	.	TGTGCCAGCAGCTTAAGTCTAGGGCCGACAGTCTACTCTGGAAACACCATATATTTT	CASSLSLGPTVYSGNTIYF
TRBV10-3	.	TRBJ1-5	.	TGTGCCATCAGTGGAGATAGCAATCAGCCCCAGCATTTT	CAISGDSNQPQHF
TRBV15	.	TRBJ2-7	TRBD1	TGTGCCACCAGCAGACCGGACAGGGGTAAGGAGTACGAGCAGTACTTC	CATSRPDRGKEYEQYF
TRBV11-2	.	TRBJ2-4	.	TGTGCCAGCAGCTTTGACAGTGCCAAAAACATTCAGTACTTC	CASSFDSAKNIQYF
TRBV5-6	.	TRBJ2-1	.	TGTGCCACTGAAGTTAGCTCCTACAATGAGCAGTTCTTC	CATEVSSYNEQFF
TRBV19	once	TRBJ1-2	.	TGTGCCAGTAGTTTACAGCTAATCCCCACTAACTATGGCTACACCTTC	CASSLQLIPTNYGYTF
TRBV7-9	.	TRBJ2-7	TRBD1	TGTGCCAGCAGCTTAGCCCCGACAGGGGGCTCCTACGAGCAGTACTTC	CASSLAPTGGSYEQYF
TRBV5-1	.	TRBJ2-7	TRBD2	TGCGCCAGCAGCTTGGATAGGCTAGCGGGAGACAGAGAGTACTTC	CASSLDRLAGDREYF
TRBV5-8	.	TRBJ2-2	.	TGTGCCAGCAGCTTGGTAGCCACCGGGGAGCTGTTTTTT	CASSLVATGELFF
TRBV28	.	TRBJ2-7	.	TGTGCCGCAGCAATGCCTCTAGCTGGCTACGAGCAGTACTTC	CAAAMPLAGYEQYF
TRBV27	.	TRBJ2-7	TRBD1	TGTGCCAGCAGTTTGGCACCGCAGGGGGACTACGAGCAGTACTTC	CASSLAPQGDYEQYF
TRBV15	.	TRBJ2-7	TRBD1	TGTGCCACCAGCAGCCGGACAGGGGGCTACGAGCAGTACTTC	CATSSRTGGYEQYF
TRBV19	.	TRBJ2-1	TRBD2	TGTGCCAGTAGTACCCACTTACTAGCGGGAGCCTACAATGAGCAGTTCTTC	CASSTHLLAGAYNEQFF
TRBV7-9	.	TRBJ2-7	.	TGTGCCAGCAGAGATGGGGGGGGCGGGTACGAGCAGTACTTC	CASRDGGGGYEQYF
TRBV28	.	TRBJ2-3	.	TGTGCCAGCAGTTTAGGGGCCGGCACAGATACGCAGTATTTT	CASSLGAGTDTQYF
TRBV28	.	TRBJ2-3	.	TGTGCCAGCAGTTTCCGGGACTTCTACACAGATACGCAGTATTTT	CASSFRDFYTDTQYF
TRBV29-1	.	TRBJ2-7	.	TGCAGCGTTGAAGGCGCCACTAGGGCGGGATCTCTCTACGAGCAGTACTTC	CSVEGATRAGSLYEQYF
TRBV2	.	TRBJ1-1	.	TGTGCCAGCAGGCGGACAGTGAGGACTGAAGCTTTCTTT	CASRRTVRTEAFF
TRBV27	.	TRBJ1-5	.	TGTGCCAGCAGTTTGGGCGGGGGTCATCAGCCCCAGCATTTT	CASSLGGGHQPQHF
TRBV7-6	.	TRBJ2-1	TRBD2	TGTGCCAGCAGCTTAGGGATTAGCGGGAGCCTCTACAATGAGCAGTTCTTC	CASSLGISGSLYNEQFF
TRBV7-8	.	TRBJ1-5	.	TGTGCCAGCAGCTTAGGAGGCCCTAGCAATCAGCCCCAGCATTTT	CASSLGGPSNQPQHF
TRBV5-4	.	TRBJ2-1	TRBD2	TGTGCCAGCAGCTCCTGGACTAGCGGGAGTTGGGAGCAGTTCTTC	CASSSWTSGSWEQFF
TRBV9	.	TRBJ2-3	TRBD1	TGTGCCAGCAGCGTGTCGACAGGGTGGACAGATACGCAGTATTTT	CASSVSTGWTDTQYF
TRBV11-2	.	TRBJ2-7	TRBD2	TGTGCCAGCAGCTTAGATCCCCCCAGCGGGAGGGCCCTTAACGAGCAGTACTTC	CASSLDPPSGRALNEQYF
TRBV7-9	once	TRBJ1-1	TRBD1	TGTGCCAGCTTCGAGGGGACAGGGGATGAAGCTTTCTTT	CASFEGTGDEAFF